The next 23 T cell receptor beta chains were all read from a single sample in a study of control samples from healthy donors and cancer patients. Using immunoSEQ multiplex PCR, the repertoire was profiled, and TCRdb retains in-frame clones only, with some absent. The sample comprises about 110,000 clones, almost 85% of which are singletons, and about 7% rests with the top ten. Sequencing was done on a sample of blood. The receptors were sampled from a man aged 18 to 29 in good health.

Ten or more counts support this clone. The V call is TRBV27, the J call TRBJ2-1; 8 bases map to TRBD2. The V and J ends lost 4 bases and 10 bases, in that order; junction bases with no gene match: 6. The CDR3 has 13 residues. CDR1 is MNHEY, CDR2 SMNVEV, per germline (reference sequence). CDR3 in amino acids: CASSSTAGGEQFF. The CDR3 coding sequence is TGTGCCAGCAGTTCGACGGCGGGGGGCGAGCAGTTCTTC.

V is TRBV5-1 and J is TRBJ1-1; D is possibly TRBD1 (6 bases). Trimming took 6 bases from V and 3 from J, leaving 18 bases between them. This CDR3 comprises 15 residues. CDR1 is SGHRS, CDR2 YFSETQ, per germline. Here the CDR3 DNA reads TGCGCCAGCACGATCAACAGGGAGAAGCACACTGAAGCTTTCTTT. It yields the protein CASTINREKHTEAFF. Together with reference TRBV5-1 and TRBJ1-1, the CDR3 gives the full variable domain: KAGVTQTPRYLIKTRGQQVTLSCSPISGHRSVSWYQQTPGQGLQFLFEYFSETQRNKGNFPGRFSGRQFSNSRSEMNVSTLELGDSALYLCASTINREKHTEAFFGQGTRLTVV.

The V and J genes are TRBV18 and TRBJ2-3; D possibly corresponds to TRBD2 (5 bases). Germline CDR1 is KGHSH and CDR2 is LQKENI. The CDR3 loop spans 17 amino acids. The V and J ends lost 3 bases and 9 bases respectively, with 25 bases between them. As DNA, the CDR3 is TGTGCCAGCTCACCCACACCGGTACGGCTAGCACATCTCACGCAGTATTTT. It yields the protein CASSPTPVRLAHLTQYF.

This sequence joins TRBV5-5 and TRBJ2-3, with D possibly TRBD1 on 6 matching bases. Trimming took 4 bases from V and 1 from J, leaving 13 bases between them. Germline V gene sequence: CDR1 SGHKS, CDR2 YYEKEE (reference sequence). The CDR3 totals 15 residues. The CDR3 protein is CASSLRGVGTDTQYF. In nucleotides, the CDR3 is TGTGCCAGCAGCCTCAGGGGAGTCGGCACAGATACGCAGTATTTT.

This chain joins TRBV30 and TRBJ1-6, with 7 bases lining up with TRBD1. The V gene's germline CDR1 is GTSNPN and CDR2 SVGIG (reference sequence). The CDR3 is 12 residues long. V shed 4 bases, J shed 8 bases, and the junction held 2 bases outside the gene matches. CDR3 residues: CAWTQGDSPLHF. CDR3 DNA sequence: TGTGCCTGGACCCAGGGGGATTCACCCCTCCACTTT. Based on the CDR3 plus reference TRBV30 and TRBJ1-6, the full variable domain is SQTIHQWPATLVQPVGSPLSLECTVEGTSNPNLYWYRQAAGRGLQLLFYSVGIGQISSEVPQNLSASRPQDRQFILSSKKLLLSDSGFYLCAWTQGDSPLHFGNGTRLTVT.

This clone came up once. This sequence joins TRBV5-1 and TRBJ1-4; D is uncertain. Trimming pared 7 bases from V and 2 bases from J, leaving 12 bases between. This CDR3 spans 14 amino acids. Germline loops: CDR1 SGHRS, CDR2 YFSETQ. Here the CDR3 DNA reads TGCGCCAGCGCTCTCTTGGATACTAATGAAAAACTGTTTTTT. Residues: CASALLDTNEKLFF.

The chain is built from TRBV18 and TRBJ2-1; a possible D gene is TRBD1 (6 bases). The CDR3 contains 17 residues. V was pared by 2 bases and J by 0 bases, with 14 bases between. Germline CDR1 is KGHSH and CDR2 is LQKENI. The CDR3 reads CASSPRNRDSSYNEQFF. The DNA for the CDR3 is TGTGCCAGCTCACCAAGGAACAGGGATAGCTCCTACAATGAGCAGTTCTTC.

The chain uses TRBV7-6 and TRBJ1-1, with D unclear. There are 14 residues in the CDR3. Germline V lookup: CDR1 SGHVS, CDR2 FNYEAQ. The germline V and J ends were trimmed by 2 bases and 5 bases, with 12 bases remaining between them. DNA of the CDR3: TGTGCCAGCAGCTTAACGGAGGTAGGAACTGAAGCTTTCTTT. This encodes CASSLTEVGTEAFF.

On this clone itself: Other DNA sequences in the sample encode the same CDR3. The chain links TRBV3-1 (or the pseudogene TRBV3-2) to TRBJ2-1; TRBD1 matches at 11 bases. V was pared by 2 bases and J by 7 bases, with 4 bases of the junction left unmatched. Germline CDR1 and CDR2: LGHDT and YNNKEL (reference sequence). This CDR3 has 15 residues. CDR3 sequence reads: CASSQPGQGANEQFF. CDR3 bases: TGTGCCAGCAGCCAACCCGGACAGGGGGCGAATGAGCAGTTCTTC.

This clone was found a few times. The V gene is TRBV5-1, the J gene TRBJ2-7; perhaps D is TRBD1 or TRBD2 (5 bases each). CDR3 length equals 14 residues. From germline, CDR1 is SGHRS and CDR2 YFSETQ. V was pared by 7 bases and J by 1 base, with 15 bases between. Here the CDR3 DNA reads TGCGCCAGCCAGTTCGGGGACGGATCCTACGAGCAGTACTTC. Encoded protein: CASQFGDGSYEQYF.

The chain has TRBV2 and TRBJ2-4; D is uncertain. CDR3 length equals 15 residues. Trimming took 7 bases from V and 9 from J, leaving 22 bases between them. CDR1 SNHLY and CDR2 FYNNEI come from the germline V gene. DNA of the CDR3: TGTGCCAGCAAAGGCCAAACGGGCGTTTTGAGCATTCAGTACTTC. It encodes CASKGQTGVLSIQYF. The variable domain in full, with the rest retrieved from reference TRBV2 and TRBJ2-4, is EPEVTQTPSHQVTQMGQEVILRCVPISNHLYFYWYRQILGQKVEFLVSFYNNEISEKSEIFDDQFSVERPDGSNFTLKIRSTKLEDSAMYFCASKGQTGVLSIQYFGAGTRLSVL.

The gene calls are TRBV5-1 and TRBJ1-4, with D perhaps TRBD1 (5 bases). The CDR3 loop spans 15 amino acids. Germline V gene lookup returns CDR1 SGHRS and CDR2 YFSETQ. V was trimmed by 2 bases and J by 8 bases, leaving 16 bases between them. This chain's CDR3 is CASSLDGTWEEKLFF. The CDR3 coding sequence is TGCGCCAGCAGCTTAGACGGGACCTGGGAAGAAAAACTGTTTTTT.

The chain carries TRBV7-9 and TRBJ2-2, with 7 bases fitting TRBD2. J lost 7 bases, V lost 2 bases, and 4 bases had no gene match. The CDR3 runs 14 residues. Germline loops: CDR1 SEHNR, CDR2 FQNEAQ (reference sequence). The CDR3 spells CASSLREGGGELFF. DNA of the CDR3: TGTGCCAGCAGCTTAAGGGAGGGCGGCGGGGAGCTGTTTTTT.

This clone appeared once. V gene TRBV6-2 or TRBV6-3 combines with J gene TRBJ1-6; D perhaps matches TRBD1 (6 bases). Trimming took off 4 bases at V and 4 bases at J, with 14 bases between the two ends. Germline lookup yields CDR1 MNHEY and CDR2 SVGEGT. The CDR3 runs to 16 residues. The CDR3 is CASSSFDRLYNSPLHF. CDR3 nucleotides: TGTGCCAGCAGTTCGTTCGACAGGCTGTATAATTCACCCCTCCACTTT.

The chain is built from TRBV5-1 and TRBJ2-3, with 9 nucleotides matching TRBD1. The CDR3 runs 13 residues. Germline CDR1 reads SGHRS; CDR2 reads YFSETQ. Germline trimming cut 0 bases from V and 11 bases from J; bases unmatched to any gene: 4. This chain's CDR3 is CASSLGDRDMQYF. In DNA form, the CDR3 reads TGCGCCAGCAGCTTGGGGGACAGGGACATGCAGTATTTT.

This chain joins TRBV12-3 or TRBV12-4 and TRBJ1-1; D ambiguous. The CDR3 is 13 amino acids. Trimming pared 6 bases from V and 1 base from J, leaving 9 bases between. The CDR3 region is CASSKTENTEAFF. For the CDR3, the DNA is TGTGCCAGCAGCAAGACTGAGAACACTGAAGCTTTCTTT.

The genes are TRBV9 and TRBJ1-6; 10 nucleotides match TRBD1. The germline gives CDR1 SGDLS, CDR2 YYNGEE. The CDR3 length is 15 residues. After removal of 3 bases from V and 7 bases from J, the junction contained 4 bases not matched to a gene. DNA of the CDR3: TGTGCCAGCAGCGAATGGGACAGGGGAAATTCACCCCTCCACTTT. Its translation is CASSEWDRGNSPLHF.

The chain joins TRBV23-1 to TRBJ1-5, with D tentatively TRBD1 (6 bases). TRBV23-1 is designated an ORF whose function remains uncertain. The V end was cut by 3 bases, the J end by 0 bases, with 12 bases between. The CDR3 length is 16 residues. The CDR3 sequence: CASSHPGAYSNQPQHF. The CDR3, as DNA: TGCGCCAGCAGTCATCCGGGGGCTTATAGCAATCAGCCCCAGCATTTT.

DNA for the CDR3: TGTGCCTGGAGTGTACATAAGGGGAACACTGAAGCTTTCTTT. This sequence encodes CAWSVHKGNTEAFF. The chain carries TRBV30 and TRBJ1-1; D ambiguous. The CDR3 length is 14 residues. The germline V gene has CDR1 GTSNPN and CDR2 SVGIG (reference sequence). The germline V and J ends were trimmed by 0 bases and 1 base, with 9 bases remaining between them.

This chain links TRBV5-6 with TRBJ1-6; D unclear. The ends were cut back, 0 bases at V and 4 bases at J, with 5 bases in the middle. Germline V gives CDR1 SGHDT, CDR2 YYEEEE. The CDR3 is 14 amino acids. For the CDR3, the DNA is TGTGCCAGCAGCTTGGTTCAGTATAATTCACCCCTCCACTTT. Its translation is CASSLVQYNSPLHF.

The genes are TRBV12-1 and TRBJ2-3; the table's D call TRBD2 went unverified against the DNA. TRBV12-1 is marked as a pseudogene. CDR3 length: 15 amino acids. The CDR3 is CASGRRALNTDTQYF. CDR3 DNA sequence: TGTGCCAGCGGCCGCCGAGCGTTAAACACAGATACGCAGTATTTT.

This rearrangement joins TRBV6-1 to TRBJ2-3; the match to TRBD1 covers 7 bases. The V segment lost 3 bases and the J segment 2 bases; nucleotides outside the gene matches: 5. This CDR3 is built from 15 residues. Germline V gene sequence: CDR1 MNHNS, CDR2 SASEGT. The DNA of the CDR3 is TGTGCCAGCAGTGACCTGGACAGGCCCACAGATACGCAGTATTTT. Protein: CASSDLDRPTDTQYF.

This clone was counted a few times. V is TRBV28 and J is TRBJ1-6, with 7 nucleotides matching TRBD1. The CDR3 length is 14 residues. Germline V gene sequence: CDR1 MDHEN, CDR2 SYDVKM. V shed 6 bases and J 7 bases; nucleotides not matched to a gene: 6. The CDR3 reads CASRPGQNNSPLHF. CDR3 DNA: TGTGCCAGCAGACCGGGACAGAACAATTCACCCCTCCACTTT.